Detailed here is one T cell receptor beta chain. Its target is unknown. Naive CD8 cells, CD45RO-negative and positively selected for CCR7, excluded terminally differentiated effector memory CD45RA+ cells. CDR1 SGHTA and CDR2 FQGNSA come from the germline V gene. The trim removed 1 base at V and 4 bases at J, leaving 6 bases unmatched. The CDR3 has 15 amino acids. The source of the sample is a study of shared clonotypes between healthy human individuals. The wider study: The study enrolled two women and three men aged 18 to 49. Plates per donor: three CD4 naive, three CD4 memory, two CD8 naive, one CD8 memory. Findings and limits, study-wide: Blood was the only sampled material, and tissue repertoires likely differ. Sharing across a handful of donors was seen in 4% to 5.5% of naive CD4 clonotypes.

Here immunoSEQ multiplex PCR was the method, and the copy in TCRdb shows in-frame clones only, minus some. Counted here are roughly 1,800,000 clones, just under 95% occurring once; the ten biggest clones make up more than 0.95%. The sequencing sample was made of naive CD8+ T cells sorted from blood. The gene calls are TRBV7-2 and TRBJ2-7, with 8 bases fitting TRBD2. The clonotype originates from a man aged 18 to 29 in good health. The CDR3 spells CASSLEVASGYEQYF. CDR3 nucleotides: TGTGCCAGCAGCTTAGAAGTGGCTAGCGGGTACGAGCAGTACTTC.